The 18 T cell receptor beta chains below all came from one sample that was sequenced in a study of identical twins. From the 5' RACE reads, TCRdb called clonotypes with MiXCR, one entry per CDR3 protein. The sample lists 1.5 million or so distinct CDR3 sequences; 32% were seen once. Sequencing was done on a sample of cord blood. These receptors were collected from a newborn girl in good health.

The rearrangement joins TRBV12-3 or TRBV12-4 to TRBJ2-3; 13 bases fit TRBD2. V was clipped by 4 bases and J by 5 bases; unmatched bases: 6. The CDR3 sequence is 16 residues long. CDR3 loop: CASSSQLAGGRDTQYF. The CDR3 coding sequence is TGTGCCAGCAGTTCCCAACTAGCGGGGGGGCGAGATACGCAGTATTTT.

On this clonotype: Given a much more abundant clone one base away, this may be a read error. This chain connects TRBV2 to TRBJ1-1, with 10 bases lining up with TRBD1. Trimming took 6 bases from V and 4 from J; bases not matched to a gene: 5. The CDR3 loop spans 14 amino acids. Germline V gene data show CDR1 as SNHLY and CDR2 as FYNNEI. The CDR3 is CASRPGQGLTEAFF. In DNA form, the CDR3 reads TGTGCCAGCAGACCGGGACAGGGGCTCACTGAAGCTTTCTTT.

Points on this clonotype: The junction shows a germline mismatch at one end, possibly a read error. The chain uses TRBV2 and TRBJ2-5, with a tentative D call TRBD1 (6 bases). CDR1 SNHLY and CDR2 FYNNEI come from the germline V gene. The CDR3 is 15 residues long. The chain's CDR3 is CASRSSPGTQETRYF. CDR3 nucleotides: TGTGCCAGCAGGTCCTCTCCCGGGACACAAGAGACCCGGTACTTC.

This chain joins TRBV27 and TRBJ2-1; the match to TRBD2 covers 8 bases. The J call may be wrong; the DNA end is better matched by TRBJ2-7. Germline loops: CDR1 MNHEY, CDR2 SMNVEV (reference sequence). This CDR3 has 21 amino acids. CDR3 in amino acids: CASSLFFCEREIAFAYNEQYF. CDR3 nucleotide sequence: TGTGCCAGCAGTTTATTTTTTTGCGAGCGGGAGATCGCCTTCGCCTACAATGAGCAGTACTTC.

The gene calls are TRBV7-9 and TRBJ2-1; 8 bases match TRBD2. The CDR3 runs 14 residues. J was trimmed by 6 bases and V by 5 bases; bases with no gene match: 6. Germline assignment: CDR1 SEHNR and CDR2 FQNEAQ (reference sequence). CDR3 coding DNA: TGTGCCAGCAGCGGGGGGCGGGGGGTCAATGAGCAGTTCTTC. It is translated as CASSGGRGVNEQFF.

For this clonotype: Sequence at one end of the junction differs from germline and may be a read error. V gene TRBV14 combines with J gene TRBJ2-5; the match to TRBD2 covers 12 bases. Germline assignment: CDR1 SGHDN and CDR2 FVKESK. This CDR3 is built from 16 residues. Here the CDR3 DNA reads TGTGTCAGCAGCCAAGTGACTAGCGGGAGTCAAGAGACCCAGTACTTC. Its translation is CVSSQVTSGSQETQYF.

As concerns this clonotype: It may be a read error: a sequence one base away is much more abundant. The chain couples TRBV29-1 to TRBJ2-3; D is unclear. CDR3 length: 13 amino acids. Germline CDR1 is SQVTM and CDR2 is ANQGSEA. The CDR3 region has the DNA TGCAGCGCTGAAGTCCCGAGCACAGATACGCAGTATTTT. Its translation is CSAEVPSTDTQYF.

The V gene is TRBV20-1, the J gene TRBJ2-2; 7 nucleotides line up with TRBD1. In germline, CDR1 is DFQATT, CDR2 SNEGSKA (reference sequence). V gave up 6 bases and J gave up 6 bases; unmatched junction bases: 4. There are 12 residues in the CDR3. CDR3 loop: CSAPTGAGELFF. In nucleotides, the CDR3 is TGCAGTGCGCCAACAGGGGCCGGGGAGCTGTTTTTT.

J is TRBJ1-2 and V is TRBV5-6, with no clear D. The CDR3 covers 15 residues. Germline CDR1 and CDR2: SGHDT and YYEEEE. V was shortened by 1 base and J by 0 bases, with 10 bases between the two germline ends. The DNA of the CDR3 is TGTGCCAGCAGCTTGATGGGAAAAGCTAACTATGGCTACACCTTC. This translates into CASSLMGKANYGYTF.

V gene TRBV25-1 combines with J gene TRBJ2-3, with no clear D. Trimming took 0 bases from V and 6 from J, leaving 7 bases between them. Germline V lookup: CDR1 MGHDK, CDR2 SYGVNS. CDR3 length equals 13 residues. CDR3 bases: TGTGCCAGCAGTGAATATTGGATGGATACGCAGTATTTT. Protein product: CASSEYWMDTQYF.

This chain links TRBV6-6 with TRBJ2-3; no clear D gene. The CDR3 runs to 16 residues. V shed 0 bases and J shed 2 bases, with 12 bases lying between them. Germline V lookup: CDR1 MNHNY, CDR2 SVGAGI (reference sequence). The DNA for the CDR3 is TGTGCCAGCAGTTACTCGGGCATATCCTACACAGATACGCAGTATTTT. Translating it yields CASSYSGISYTDTQYF.

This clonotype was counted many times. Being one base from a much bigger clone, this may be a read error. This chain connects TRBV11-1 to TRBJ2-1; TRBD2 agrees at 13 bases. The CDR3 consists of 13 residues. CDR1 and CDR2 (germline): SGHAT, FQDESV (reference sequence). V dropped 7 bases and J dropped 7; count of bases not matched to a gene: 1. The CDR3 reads CASTLAGGNEQFF. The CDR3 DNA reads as TGTGCCAGCACACTAGCGGGGGGGAATGAGCAGTTCTTC.

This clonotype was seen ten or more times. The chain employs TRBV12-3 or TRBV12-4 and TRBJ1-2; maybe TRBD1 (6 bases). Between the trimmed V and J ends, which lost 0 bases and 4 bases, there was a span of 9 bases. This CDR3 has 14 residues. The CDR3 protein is CASSLAGQSYGYTF. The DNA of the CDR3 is TGTGCCAGCAGTTTAGCGGGACAATCCTATGGCTACACCTTC.

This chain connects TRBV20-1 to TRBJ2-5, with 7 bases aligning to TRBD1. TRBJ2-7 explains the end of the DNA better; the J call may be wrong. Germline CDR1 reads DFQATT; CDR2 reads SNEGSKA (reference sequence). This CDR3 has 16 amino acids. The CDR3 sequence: CSARDRVWGTDYEQYF. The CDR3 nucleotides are TGCAGTGCTAGAGATCGAGTGTGGGGGACAGACTACGAGCAGTACTTC.

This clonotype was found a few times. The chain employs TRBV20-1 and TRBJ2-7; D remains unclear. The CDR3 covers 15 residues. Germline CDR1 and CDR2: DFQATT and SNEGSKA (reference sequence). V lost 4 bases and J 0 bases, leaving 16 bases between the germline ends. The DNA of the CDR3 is TGCAGTGCTAAATCAGTCCCGGCCCACTCCTACGAGCAGTACTTC. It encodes CSAKSVPAHSYEQYF.

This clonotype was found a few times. The CDR3 nucleotides are TGTGCCAGCAGCAAACTAGCGGGGCTTAGCTCCTACGAGCAGTACTTC. This sequence encodes CASSKLAGLSSYEQYF. This chain uses TRBV13 with TRBJ2-7; 10 bases align to TRBD2. Losses at the gene ends were 5 bases for V and 0 bases for J; bases not matched to a gene: 7. The CDR3 sequence is 16 residues long. Germline CDR1 and CDR2: PRHDT and FYEKMQ (reference sequence).

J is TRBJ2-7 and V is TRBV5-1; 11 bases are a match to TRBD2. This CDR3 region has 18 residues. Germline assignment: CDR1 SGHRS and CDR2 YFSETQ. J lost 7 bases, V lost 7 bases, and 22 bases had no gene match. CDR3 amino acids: CASRSGTSGPSSYNEQYF. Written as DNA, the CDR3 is TGCGCCAGCCGATCCGGGACTAGCGGTCCCAGCTCCTACAATGAGCAGTACTTC.

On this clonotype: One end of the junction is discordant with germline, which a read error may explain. CDR3 residues: CVSSRTGAEQFF. CDR3 DNA sequence: TGTGTCAGCAGTAGGACAGGGGCTGAGCAGTTCTTC. The chain employs TRBV2 and TRBJ2-1; 9 bases line up with TRBD1. Per germline, CDR1 SNHLY and CDR2 FYNNEI. This CDR3 has 12 residues.